A selection of T cell receptor beta chains follows, all from one sample in a study of vaccination and CD4 T cells after COVID-19. A single record per CDR3 protein comes from TCRdb applying MiXCR to the PCR reads. This table has about 14,000 distinct CDR3 sequences, 28% appearing once. Their cognate antigens are unknown. The specimen was cultured CD4+ T cells from blood. Receptors were obtained from a human donor with COVID-19. Each CDR3 is given with its conserved first and last residue.

v_gene: TRBV6-1
j_gene: TRBJ1-5
CDR3aa: CASSRYTGSGNQPQHF

v_gene: TRBV11-3
j_gene: TRBJ1-3
CDR3aa: CASSSLDRWKGGNTIYF

v_gene: TRBV6-5
j_gene: TRBJ2-6
CDR3aa: CASSYGDRAAGANVLTF

v_gene: TRBV28
j_gene: TRBJ1-5
CDR3aa: CASGGLFSDNSNQPQHF

v_gene: TRBV7-8
j_gene: TRBJ1-5
CDR3aa: CASSLAGNSNQPQHF

v_gene: TRBV12-3/TRBV12-4
j_gene: TRBJ2-7
CDR3aa: CASSFGGPAPTEQYF

v_gene: TRBV28
j_gene: TRBJ1-1
CDR3aa: CASRTGGDEAFF

v_gene: TRBV5-4
j_gene: TRBJ2-7
CDR3aa: CASSAAPGLGEQYF

v_gene: TRBV11-2
j_gene: TRBJ2-7
CDR3aa: CASSAGELYEQYF

v_gene: TRBV27
j_gene: TRBJ2-2
CDR3aa: CASNSRGETGELFF

v_gene: TRBV6-1
j_gene: TRBJ2-2
CDR3aa: CASRPLDTGELFF

v_gene: TRBV6-1
j_gene: TRBJ2-5
CDR3aa: CASSSWLAGTQETQYF

v_gene: TRBV19
j_gene: TRBJ1-3
CDR3aa: CASSIARRASGNTIYF

v_gene: TRBV6-2/TRBV6-3
j_gene: TRBJ1-2
CDR3aa: CASSSGGTGGGGGYTF

v_gene: TRBV16
j_gene: TRBJ1-2
CDR3aa: CASSHLVGGRGYTF

v_gene: TRBV6-1
j_gene: TRBJ1-2
CDR3aa: CASTGQGASSRYGYTF

v_gene: TRBV19
j_gene: TRBJ2-1
CDR3aa: CASSTRGQYNEQFF

v_gene: TRBV7-2
j_gene: TRBJ1-2
CDR3aa: CASLPGQGRNYGYTF

v_gene: TRBV19
j_gene: TRBJ1-1
CDR3aa: CASSISGRTEAFF

v_gene: TRBV11-3
j_gene: TRBJ2-5
CDR3aa: CASSLGGSSETQYF

v_gene: TRBV5-6
j_gene: TRBJ1-6
CDR3aa: CASSLASARRNSPLHF

v_gene: TRBV9
j_gene: TRBJ1-3
CDR3aa: CASSVGVSGNTIYF

v_gene: TRBV12-3/TRBV12-4
j_gene: TRBJ1-2
CDR3aa: CASGLGDSNYGYTF

v_gene: TRBV12-3/TRBV12-4
j_gene: TRBJ2-6
CDR3aa: CASTTQGGANVLTF

v_gene: TRBV20-1
j_gene: TRBJ1-1
CDR3aa: CSARDPGEAFF

v_gene: TRBV12-5
j_gene: TRBJ2-7
CDR3aa: CASGSRVGLAGGINYEQYF

v_gene: TRBV6-5
j_gene: TRBJ2-3
CDR3aa: CASSYFGGETDTQYF